This passage covers 27 T cell receptor beta chains from one sample sequenced in a study of T-cell reconstitution after alpha-beta-depleted transplantation in children. TCRbeta library preparation incorporated unique molecular identifiers. TCRdb reprocessed the PCR reads via MiXCR and lists one record per CDR3 protein. The sample gives a few hundred thousand distinct CDR3 sequences, about 11% of which show up once; 28% is in the top ten. The specimen was PBMCs, collected before TCRalphabeta/CD19-depleted stem cell transplant. These receptors were taken from a child under two years old with acute myeloid leukemia, due to receive a stem cell transplant.

This clonotype was observed many times. The genes are TRBV12-3 or TRBV12-4 and TRBJ2-7; TRBD2 might be the D (6 bases). The CDR3 totals 14 residues. The V and J ends lost 3 bases and 6 bases respectively, with 15 bases between them. In nucleotides, the CDR3 is TGTGCCAGCAGTTTCCGGGGGAGTAGGTCCGAGCAGTACTTC. This codes for CASSFRGSRSEQYF.

This clonotype has ten or more counts. The rearrangement uses TRBV2 and TRBJ1-1; a possible D gene is TRBD1 (6 bases). This CDR3 is built from 14 residues. V was cut by 7 bases and J by 0 bases, with 12 bases left in between. The germline CDR1 and CDR2 sequences are SNHLY and FYNNEI. CDR3 amino acids: CASIGQGMNTEAFF. In nucleotides, the CDR3 is TGTGCCAGCATAGGGCAGGGGATGAACACTGAAGCTTTCTTT.

This clonotype was counted a few times. The chain combines TRBV7-6 with TRBJ2-2, with D tentatively TRBD1 or TRBD2 (5 bases each). Trimming cost V 6 bases and J 9 bases, with 26 bases left between them. Germline V lookup: CDR1 SGHVS, CDR2 FNYEAQ. The CDR3 is 17 residues long. The CDR3 bases are TGTGCCAGCAGGTCATACGAGGAAGGGGAGCGTGCCAGGGAGCTGTTTTTT. Its translation is CASRSYEEGERARELFF.

The table lists this clonotype with a few counts. This sequence joins TRBV6-4 and TRBJ2-1, with 13 bases fitting TRBD2. Germline lookup yields CDR1 MRHNA and CDR2 SNTAGT. V lost 6 bases and J lost 6; bases outside the gene matches: 5. CDR3 length: 15 amino acids. CDR3 amino acids: CASSGGLAGANEQFF. DNA of the CDR3: TGTGCCAGCAGCGGAGGACTAGCGGGAGCCAATGAGCAGTTCTTC.

This clonotype was seen a few times. With a much larger clone just one base away, this may be a read error. The rearrangement links TRBV5-1 to TRBJ2-1, with TRBD2 identical over 8 bases. CDR3 length equals 15 residues. The germline V gene encodes CDR1 SGHRS and CDR2 YFSETQ. Written as DNA, the CDR3 is TGCGCCAACAGCTTTCTAGCGGGTGCTAACAATGAGCAGTTCTTC. As protein: CANSFLAGANNEQFF.

This clonotype occurred many times. This rearrangement joins TRBV20-1 to TRBJ2-2; D possibly uses TRBD1 or TRBD2 (5 bases each). From germline, CDR1 is DFQATT and CDR2 SNEGSKA (reference sequence). Trimming took off 5 bases at V and 2 bases at J, with 12 bases between the two ends. The CDR3 extends over 14 amino acids. The CDR3 protein is CSAPGTANTGELFF. CDR3 sequence (DNA): TGCAGTGCTCCCGGGACGGCAAACACCGGGGAGCTGTTTTTT.

This clonotype showed up many times. This chain connects TRBV24-1 to TRBJ2-1; TRBD2 matches 10 bases. The CDR3 totals 16 residues. Germline V CDR1 and CDR2: KGHDR, SFDVKD. The V and J ends lost 3 bases and 5 bases, in that order; junction bases with no gene match: 6. The CDR3 DNA follows: TGTGCCACCAGTGATGCAAGCGGGAGGGCCCACAATGAGCAGTTCTTC. Encoded protein: CATSDASGRAHNEQFF.

This clonotype was recorded many times. The V gene is TRBV5-5, the J gene TRBJ2-3; possibly TRBD2 for D (6 bases). With 3 bases removed from V and 1 base from J, the gap between germline ends came to 9 bases. CDR1 and CDR2 (germline): SGHKS, YYEKEE (reference sequence). This CDR3 region has 14 residues. In nucleotides, the CDR3 is TGTGCCAGCAGCTCCGGGACTGGCACAGATACGCAGTATTTT. Its protein product is CASSSGTGTDTQYF. The variable domain in full, completed from reference TRBV5-5 and TRBJ2-3, reads DAGVTQSPTHLIKTRGQQVTLRCSPISGHKSVSWYQQVLGQGPQFIFQYYEKEERGRGNFPDRFSARQFPNYSSELNVNALLLGDSALYLCASSSGTGTDTQYFGPGTRLTVL.

The CDR3: CASSYSRFTLVNYGYTF. CDR3 in DNA: TGTGCCAGCAGTTACTCGCGCTTCACACTAGTTAACTATGGCTACACCTTC. The chain is built from TRBV6-5 and TRBJ1-2; D remains unclear. Germline V gives CDR1 MNHEY, CDR2 SVGAGI. There are 17 residues in the CDR3. V dropped 0 bases and J dropped 1 base, with 15 bases sitting between them.

This clonotype was seen many times. This chain connects TRBV4-1 to TRBJ2-1, with 10 bases lining up with TRBD2. J was trimmed by 8 bases and V by 1 base; bases with no gene match: 11. CDR1 and CDR2 from the germline V gene are MGHRA and YSYEKL. CDR3 length: 17 amino acids. This CDR3 reads CASSQGPSSGSLDEQFF. DNA for the CDR3: TGCGCCAGCAGCCAAGGACCCTCTAGCGGGAGTTTGGATGAGCAGTTCTTC.

This clonotype has a count of ten or more. This chain links TRBV30 with TRBJ2-7, with 7 bases lining up with TRBD2. The J segment lost 3 bases and the V segment lost 0 bases, leaving 5 bases of the junction unmatched. Germline CDR1 reads GTSNPN; CDR2 reads SVGIG (reference sequence). The CDR3 sequence is 14 residues long. The CDR3 nucleotides read TGTGCCTGGAGTGTAGGCGGGAGTGGCTACGAGCAGTACTTC. It encodes CAWSVGGSGYEQYF.

This clonotype has at least ten counts. The gene calls are TRBV20-1 and TRBJ2-7; tentatively, D is TRBD1 (5 bases). CDR1 is DFQATT and CDR2 is SNEGSKA in the germline V gene (reference sequence). V was cut by 6 bases and J by 4 bases, with 16 bases left in between. The CDR3 covers 13 residues. CDR3 sequence: CSAPPAGQYEQYF. For the CDR3, the DNA is TGCAGTGCCCCACCCGCAGGGCAGTACGAGCAGTACTTC.

This clonotype showed up many times. This chain uses TRBV29-1 with TRBJ1-1; no definite D call. Deletions cut 6 bases from V and 1 base from J, with 15 bases between. This CDR3 contains 14 residues. Germline CDR1 and CDR2: SQVTM and ANQGSEA. The CDR3 DNA is TGCAGCGTATACCCCCCCCTATCGAACACTGAAGCTTTCTTT. Translating it yields CSVYPPLSNTEAFF.

This clonotype was observed at least ten times. The V and J genes are TRBV7-2 and TRBJ1-2; D gene unclear. V lost 6 bases, J lost 7 bases, and 9 bases lay in between. Germline loops: CDR1 SGHTA, CDR2 FQGNSA. The CDR3 totals 11 residues. The CDR3 nucleotides are TGTGCCAGCAGTCTAGACACTGGCTACACCTTC. It codes for CASSLDTGYTF. Using reference TRBV7-2 and TRBJ1-2 for the parts outside the CDR3, the full variable domain is GAGVSQSPSNKVTEKGKDVELRCDPISGHTALYWYRQSLGQGLEFLIYFQGNSAPDKSGLPSDRFSAERTGGSVSTLTIQRTQQEDSAVYLCASSLDTGYTFGSGTRLTVV.

This clonotype was counted at least ten times. The chain carries TRBV20-1 and TRBJ2-1; 10 positions agree with TRBD2. The J segment lost 7 bases and the V segment lost 0 bases, leaving 6 bases of the junction unmatched. Per the germline V gene, CDR1 is DFQATT and CDR2 is SNEGSKA (reference sequence). This CDR3 has 15 residues. CDR3 in amino acids: CSARDWSSGRNEQFF. The CDR3 DNA sequence: TGCAGTGCTAGAGATTGGTCTAGCGGGAGAAATGAGCAGTTCTTC.

The chain has TRBV12-3 or TRBV12-4 and TRBJ2-5, with TRBD2 matching 8 bases. The CDR3 is made up of 16 amino acids. After removal of 3 bases from V and 4 bases from J, the junction contained 10 bases not matched to a gene. This CDR3 reads CASSLAGGGKRETQYF. In DNA form, the CDR3 reads TGTGCCAGCAGTTTGGCGGGGGGTGGTAAGAGAGAGACCCAGTACTTC.

This clonotype was counted many times. The chain joins TRBV28 to TRBJ2-7; D remains unclear. The ends were cut back, 2 bases at V and 7 bases at J, with 9 bases in the middle. Germline-derived CDR1 and CDR2 are MDHEN and SYDVKM. CDR3 length: 12 residues. For the CDR3, the DNA is TGTGCCAGCAGTTTAGAGGCTCCTGAGCAGTACTTC. Its translation is CASSLEAPEQYF.

This clonotype was seen repeatedly, ten times or more. This chain connects TRBV20-1 to TRBJ2-6, with D perhaps TRBD1 or TRBD2 (5 bases each). The length of the CDR3 is 16 residues. V shed 5 bases and J shed 0 bases, with 14 bases lying between them. Germline assignment: CDR1 DFQATT and CDR2 SNEGSKA (reference sequence). The CDR3 sequence: CSAGNRGVSGANVLTF. CDR3 coding DNA: TGCAGTGCTGGGAACAGAGGGGTCTCTGGGGCCAACGTCCTGACTTTC.

This clonotype was recorded many times. The rearrangement uses TRBV10-2 and TRBJ2-3; 10 nucleotides match TRBD2. The CDR3 length is 14 residues. V dropped 7 bases and J dropped 4; count of bases not matched to a gene: 5. The germline gives CDR1 WSHSY, CDR2 SAAADI. The CDR3, as DNA: TGCGCCAGCAAGTTAGCGGGGGGTTCAGATACGCAGTATTTT. Protein sequence: CASKLAGGSDTQYF.

The table lists this clonotype with many counts. The chain combines TRBV4-1 with TRBJ2-7, with 11 bases matching TRBD2. The CDR3 sequence is 13 residues long. V shed 2 bases, J shed 11 bases, and the junction held 5 bases outside the gene matches. Per the germline V gene, CDR1 is MGHRA and CDR2 is YSYEKL. CDR3 sequence: CASSQLAGGREYF. CDR3 sequence (DNA): TGCGCCAGCAGCCAACTAGCGGGAGGAAGGGAGTACTTC.

This clonotype was seen repeatedly, ten times or more. The chain couples TRBV28 to TRBJ1-2; no firm D call. CDR3 length equals 13 residues. Between the trimmed V and J ends, which lost 2 bases and 4 bases, there was a span of 8 bases. Germline lookup yields CDR1 MDHEN and CDR2 SYDVKM. CDR3 loop: CASSLTDFYGYTF. CDR3 sequence (DNA): TGTGCCAGCAGTTTAACGGATTTCTATGGCTACACCTTC.

Concerning this clonotype itself: A much larger clone sits a single nucleotide away, making a read error possible. J is TRBJ2-3 and V is TRBV6-1, with TRBD1 matching over 8 bases. From germline, CDR1 is MNHNS and CDR2 SASEGT. The CDR3 is 14 amino acids. CDR3 sequence reads: CARSEDRDTDTQYF. The CDR3 bases are TGTGCCAGGAGTGAGGACAGGGACACAGATACGCAGTATTTT.

This clonotype was observed a single time. The rearrangement links TRBV5-1 to TRBJ2-1, with 11 bases that match TRBD2. Germline V CDR1 and CDR2: SGHRS, YFSETQ. V lost 1 base and J lost 9; bases outside the gene matches: 6. The CDR3 consists of 15 residues. The CDR3, as DNA: TGCGCCAGCAGCTTGAATAGCGGGAGGGAAGGTGAGCAGTTCTTC. Encoded protein: CASSLNSGREGEQFF. The full variable domain, rest sourced from reference TRBV5-1 and TRBJ2-1, is KAGVTQTPRYLIKTRGQQVTLSCSPISGHRSVSWYQQTPGQGLQFLFEYFSETQRNKGNFPGRFSGRQFSNSRSEMNVSTLELGDSALYLCASSLNSGREGEQFFGPGTRLTVL.

This clonotype was seen ten or more times. The chain joins TRBV2 to TRBJ2-3; 7 bases map to TRBD2. Trimming removed 2 bases from V and 2 bases from J; junction bases left unmatched: 10. Per germline, CDR1 SNHLY and CDR2 FYNNEI. The CDR3 sequence is 17 residues long. Here the CDR3 reads CASSETLAAGYTDTQYF. CDR3 nucleotide sequence: TGTGCCAGCAGTGAAACGCTGGCAGCGGGGTACACAGATACGCAGTATTTT. Full variable domain (missing parts from reference TRBV2 and TRBJ2-3): EPEVTQTPSHQVTQMGQEVILRCVPISNHLYFYWYRQILGQKVEFLVSFYNNEISEKSEIFDDQFSVERPDGSNFTLKIRSTKLEDSAMYFCASSETLAAGYTDTQYFGPGTRLTVL.

This clonotype showed up many times. The rearrangement joins TRBV27 to TRBJ2-1, with unresolved D. Trimming took off 2 bases at V and 3 bases at J, with 5 bases between the two ends. The CDR3 extends over 13 amino acids. CDR1 is MNHEY, CDR2 SMNVEV, per germline (reference sequence). The CDR3 coding sequence is TGTGCCAGCAGTTTAAGGCTCTACAATGAGCAGTTCTTC. Translating gives CASSLRLYNEQFF.

This clonotype was seen at least ten times. This chain links TRBV20-1 with TRBJ1-2; D remains ambiguous. Trimming stripped 0 bases from V and 2 bases from J, with 10 bases between. Germline V lookup: CDR1 DFQATT, CDR2 SNEGSKA (reference sequence). CDR3 length: 14 residues. The CDR3 here is CSARDTVGNYGYTF. The CDR3 bases are TGCAGTGCTAGAGATACGGTTGGCAACTATGGCTACACCTTC.

At least ten counts were recorded for this clonotype. The chain has TRBV6-5 and TRBJ2-3; tentative D call: TRBD1 (6 bases). The V end was cut by 1 base, the J end by 3 bases, with 11 bases between. CDR3 length: 15 residues. In germline, CDR1 is MNHEY, CDR2 SVGAGI. The CDR3 DNA is TGTGCCAGCAGTTACTTACAGGGCCCGACAGATACGCAGTATTTT. Protein: CASSYLQGPTDTQYF.